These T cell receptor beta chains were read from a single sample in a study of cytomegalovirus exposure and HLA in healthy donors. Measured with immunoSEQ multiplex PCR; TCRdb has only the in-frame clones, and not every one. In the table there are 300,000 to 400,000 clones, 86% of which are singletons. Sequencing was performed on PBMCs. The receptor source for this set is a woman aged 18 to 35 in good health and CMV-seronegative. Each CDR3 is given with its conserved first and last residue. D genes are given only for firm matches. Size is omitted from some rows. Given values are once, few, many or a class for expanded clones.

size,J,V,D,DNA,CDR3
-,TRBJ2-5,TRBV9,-,TGTGCCAGCAGCCAAGATGCAGGGGCGAGGGAGACCCAGTACTTC,CASSQDAGARETQYF
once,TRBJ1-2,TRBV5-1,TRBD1,TGCGCCAGCAGCGGGGGGACAGGCGGGATTAACTATGGCTACACCTTC,CASSGGTGGINYGYTF
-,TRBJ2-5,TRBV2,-,TGTGCCAGCTTCCTGGGCGGGGTACAAGAGACCCAGTACTTC,CASFLGGVQETQYF
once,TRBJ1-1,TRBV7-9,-,TGTGCCAGCAGCCTGAGCGCCGCGAACACTGAAGCTTTCTTT,CASSLSAANTEAFF
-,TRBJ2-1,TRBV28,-,TGTGCCAGCAGTCGAGTCGTTGACAGGTTATCACCCAATGAGCAGTTCTTC,CASSRVVDRLSPNEQFF
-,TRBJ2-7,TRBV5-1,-,TGCGCCAGCAGCCCTATAGGACACATAAATTCCTACGAGCAGTACTTC,CASSPIGHINSYEQYF
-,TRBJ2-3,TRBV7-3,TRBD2,TGTGCCAGCAGCCCTACTAGCGGAGCCACAGATACGCAGTATTTT,CASSPTSGATDTQYF
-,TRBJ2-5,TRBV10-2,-,TGCGCCAGCAGACCAACCCTTGGGCGCAAAGAGACCCAGTACTTC,CASRPTLGRKETQYF
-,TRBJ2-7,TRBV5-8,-,TGTGCCAGCAGCGATACATACAGGGTTCAGGCCGAGCAGTACTTC,CASSDTYRVQAEQYF
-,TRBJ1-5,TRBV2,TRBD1,TGTGCCAGCAGCCGGACAGGGAGCAATCAGCCCCAGCATTTT,CASSRTGSNQPQHF
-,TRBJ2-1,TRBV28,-,TGTGCCAGCTCGGGACTTAGTCCCTACAATGAGCAGTTCTTC,CASSGLSPYNEQFF
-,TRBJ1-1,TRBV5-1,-,TGCGCCAGCAGCTTGAACTCTCGAGGGATGAACACTGAAGCTTTCTTT,CASSLNSRGMNTEAFF
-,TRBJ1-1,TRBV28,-,TGTGCCAGCAGTCCCCCCGTGGGGCAGAACACTGAAGCTTTCTTT,CASSPPVGQNTEAFF
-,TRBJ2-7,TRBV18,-,TGTGCCAGCTCACCTTCTACAGGGGGGGGTGAGCAGTACTTC,CASSPSTGGGEQYF
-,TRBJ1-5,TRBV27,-,TGTGCCAGCAGTTTCGTCGGGGATCAGCCCCAGCATTTT,CASSFVGDQPQHF
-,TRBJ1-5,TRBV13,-,TGTGCCAGCAGCTTCCCCCGATCAACACAGGCCAGCAATCAGCCCCAGCATTTT,CASSFPRSTQASNQPQHF
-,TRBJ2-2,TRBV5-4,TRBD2,TGTGCCAGCAGCTTGGCCCGGGAGGGGAACACCGGGGAGCTGTTTTTT,CASSLAREGNTGELFF
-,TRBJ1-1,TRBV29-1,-,TGCAGCACCCAACCGTTGGGGGCCACTGAAGCTTTCTTT,CSTQPLGATEAFF
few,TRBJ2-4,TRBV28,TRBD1,TGTGCCAGCAGTGCCCGACAGGGAAACATTCAGTACTTC,CASSARQGNIQYF
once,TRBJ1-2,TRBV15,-,TGTGCCACCAGCAGAGTTCCGCGTCGGGACTATGGCTACACCTTC,CATSRVPRRDYGYTF
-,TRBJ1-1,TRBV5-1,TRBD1,TGCGCCAGCAGCTCCTCCGGGACAGGGCGGGGAAAAACTGAAGCTTTCTTT,CASSSSGTGRGKTEAFF
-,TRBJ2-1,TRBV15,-,TGTGCCACCAGCAGGAACAGGGTGCCCGGCCCGGAGTTCTTC,CATSRNRVPGPEFF
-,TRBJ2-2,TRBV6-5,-,TGTGCCAGCAGACCTCAGGGGCCCGGGGAGCTGTTTTTT,CASRPQGPGELFF
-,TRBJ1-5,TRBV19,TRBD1,TGTGCCAGTAGTCGCGACAGGGATAGCAATCAGCCCCAGCATTTT,CASSRDRDSNQPQHF
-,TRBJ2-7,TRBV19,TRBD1,TGTGCCAGTAGTCATCCCGGACAGGGTGTAGGATCCTACGAGCAGTACTTC,CASSHPGQGVGSYEQYF
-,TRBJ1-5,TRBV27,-,TGTGCCAGCAGTTTATCGCAGAGGGTTCAGCCCCAGCATTTT,CASSLSQRVQPQHF
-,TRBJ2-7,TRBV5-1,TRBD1,TGCGCCAGCAGCTCCATGACAGGGGACGGGAACGAGCAGTACTTC,CASSSMTGDGNEQYF
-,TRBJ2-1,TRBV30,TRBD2,TGTGCCTGTGAGATAGCGGGAGGGCCGGGGAATGAGCAGTTCTTC,CACEIAGGPGNEQFF
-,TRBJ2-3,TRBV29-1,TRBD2,TGCAGCGTACCGGGGGGGCTGGAAACAGATACGCAGTATTTT,CSVPGGLETDTQYF
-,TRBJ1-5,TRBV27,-,TGTGCCAGCAGCCGGCTCGGGCCAGAGGACTATAGCAATCAGCCCCAGCATTTT,CASSRLGPEDYSNQPQHF
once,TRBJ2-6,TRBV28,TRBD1,TGTGCCAGCAGACCAGGGGGTCTGGGGTACGGGGCCAACGTCCTGACTTTC,CASRPGGLGYGANVLTF
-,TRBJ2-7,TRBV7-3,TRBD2,TGTGCCAGCAGCTTAACTGGGACTAGCGGCTACGAGCAGTACTTC,CASSLTGTSGYEQYF
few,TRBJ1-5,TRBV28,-,TGTGCCAGCAGTTACACCCAGGTTCAGCCCCAGCATTTT,CASSYTQVQPQHF
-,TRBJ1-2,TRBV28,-,TGTGCCAGCAGCTCAGGGGCCTCCTATGGCTACACCTTC,CASSSGASYGYTF
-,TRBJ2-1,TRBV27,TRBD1,TGTGCCAGCAGTGGGTCGGGACAGGTATACAATGAGCAGTTCTTC,CASSGSGQVYNEQFF
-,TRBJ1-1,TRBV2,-,TGTGCCAGCACCCAGGGGCGCGGGAACACTGAAGCTTTCTTT,CASTQGRGNTEAFF
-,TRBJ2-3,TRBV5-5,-,TGTGCCAGCAGCTTGGGACACAGCACAGATACGCAGTATTTT,CASSLGHSTDTQYF
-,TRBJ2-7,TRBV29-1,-,TGCAGCGTCCCCACCGGCCAGGGTCAAGACGAGCAGTACTTC,CSVPTGQGQDEQYF
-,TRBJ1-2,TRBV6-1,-,TGTGCCAGCACGGGGGGGACCGGCTATGGCTACACCTTC,CASTGGTGYGYTF
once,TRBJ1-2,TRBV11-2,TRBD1,TGTGCCAGCAGCTTAGATAAGATACAGGGGACCTTC,CASSLDKIQGTF
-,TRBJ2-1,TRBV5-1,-,TGCGCCAGCAGTCGCGGACAGAACAATGAGCAGTTCTTC,CASSRGQNNEQFF